This T cell receptor beta chain is drawn from a study of cytomegalovirus exposure and HLA in healthy donors. Germline CDR1 reads SEHNR; CDR2 reads FQNEAQ (reference sequence). The CDR3 has 15 residues. With 60 Vbeta and 13 Jbeta primers, the PCR was carried out. Profiled with immunoSEQ multiplex PCR; TCRdb holds only in-frame clones, not every one. The repertoire holds around 140,000 clones, with 73% as singletons. As regards this clone: One end of the junction is discordant with germline, which a read error may explain.

V is TRBV7-9 and J is TRBJ1-1, with D hard to call. This sequence originates from a woman between 18 and 29 years old in good health and CMV-seronegative. The sequenced sample was PBMCs. CDR3: CSSSLALPDGVKAFF. CDR3 nucleotides: TGTTCCAGCAGCTTAGCCCTCCCGGACGGGGTTAAAGCTTTCTTT. The entire variable domain, with the rest obtained from reference TRBV7-9 and TRBJ1-1, is as follows: DTGVSQNPRHKITKRGQNVTFRCDPISEHNRLYWYRQTLGQGPEFLTYFQNEAQLEKSRLLSDRFSAERPKGSFSTLEIQRTEQGDSAMYLCSSSLALPDGVKAFFGQGTRLTVV.